The rows below give T cell receptor beta chains drawn from one sample of a study of T cell responses to AZD1222 COVID-19 vaccine. Data came from immunoSEQ multiplex PCR; TCRdb stores just in-frame clones and leaves some out. The repertoire holds some 200,000 clones, with 93% as singletons. The sample consisted of peripheral blood, taken on day 0 of MenACWY control vaccination. These receptors came from an adult in good health. CDR3s include the opening cysteine and the closing phenylalanine or tryptophan. D genes are given only for firm matches. Part of the rows lack a size; the others show once, few, many or a class for expanded clones.

J gene | D gene | V gene | clone size | CDR3 DNA | CDR3 protein
TRBJ1-4 | NA | TRBV30 | NA | TGTGCCTGGGGGGGGGTCTTAGGAGAAAAACTGTTTTTT | CAWGGVLGEKLFF
TRBJ1-1 | NA | TRBV27 | NA | TGTGCCAGCAGTCACAGGGAACCGAACACTGAAGCTTTCTTT | CASSHREPNTEAFF
TRBJ2-3 | NA | TRBV5-4 | NA | TGTGCCAGCAGCCCCGGCGTGGGGGCGGGCACAGATACGCAGTATTTT | CASSPGVGAGTDTQYF
TRBJ1-3 | TRBD1 | TRBV7-2 | NA | TGTGCCAGCAGGACAGGGGGCGATTATGGAAACACCATATATTTT | CASRTGGDYGNTIYF
TRBJ1-2 | TRBD1 | TRBV4-1 | NA | TGCGCCAGCAGCCAACCTATAGGGCTCCGGGACAGGGATGGCTACACCTTC | CASSQPIGLRDRDGYTF
TRBJ2-2 | NA | TRBV5-1 | NA | TGCGCCAGCAGCTTGGAATCCCCTGGGAACACCGGGGAGCTGTTTTTT | CASSLESPGNTGELFF
TRBJ2-2 | NA | TRBV9 | NA | TGTGCCAGCAGCGTAACGGGGGAAAACACCGGGGAGCTGTTTTTT | CASSVTGENTGELFF
TRBJ1-2 | NA | TRBV30 | NA | TGTGCCTGGAGCCAAGGGTATAGCTATGGCTACACCTTC | CAWSQGYSYGYTF
TRBJ1-5 | NA | TRBV6-5 | NA | TGTGCCAGCAGTTACGGGTTGGGGCAGCCCCAGCATTTT | CASSYGLGQPQHF
TRBJ1-2 | NA | TRBV18 | NA | TGTGCCAGCTCAGGGGGGAGTAACTATGGCTACACCTTC | CASSGGSNYGYTF
TRBJ1-1 | TRBD1 | TRBV10-1 | NA | TGCGCCAGCAGGCGGACAGGGAGTGTTGCTGAAGCTTTCTTT | CASRRTGSVAEAFF
TRBJ1-1 | TRBD1 | TRBV12-3/TRBV12-4 | NA | TGTGCCAGCAGCATACGACAGGGCAGTGAAGCTTTCTTT | CASSIRQGSEAFF
TRBJ2-3 | NA | TRBV5-5 | NA | TGTGCCAGCAGCACCCTACCCCGGCCGGGCACAGATACGCAGTATTTT | CASSTLPRPGTDTQYF
TRBJ2-7 | NA | TRBV7-9 | NA | TGTGCCAGCAGCCCCCACTACGAGCAGTACTTC | CASSPHYEQYF
TRBJ2-7 | TRBD1 | TRBV9 | NA | TGTGCCAGCAGCCCAACCGGGACAGGGGTGTACGAGCAGTACTTC | CASSPTGTGVYEQYF
TRBJ1-1 | NA | TRBV27 | NA | TGTGCCAGCAGTCCCACCGTCGCGGATCTAAGAAATGAAGCTTTCTTT | CASSPTVADLRNEAFF
TRBJ2-7 | TRBD1 | TRBV10-3 | NA | TGTGCCATTTGGACAGGGCAATACGAGCAGTACTTC | CAIWTGQYEQYF
TRBJ2-3 | TRBD2 | TRBV14 | NA | TGTGCCAGCAGCCCACTAGCGGGGCTAAGCACAGATACGCAGTATTTT | CASSPLAGLSTDTQYF
TRBJ1-1 | TRBD1 | TRBV6-5 | NA | TGTGCCAGCAGCGGGACAGGGCCGCGCACTGAAGCTTTCTTT | CASSGTGPRTEAFF
TRBJ2-5 | TRBD2 | TRBV3-1/TRBV3-2 | NA | TGTGCCAGCAGCCGCAAGACTAGCGGGGGCCCCAGGGCAGAGACCCAGTACTTC | CASSRKTSGGPRAETQYF
TRBJ2-3 | NA | TRBV5-1 | NA | TGCGCCAGCAGCTTAGGGGGTACAGATACGCAGTATTTT | CASSLGGTDTQYF
TRBJ1-5 | NA | TRBV21-1 | NA | TGTGCCAGGCAAGTGGTGCAGGGCCTATATTCCAATCAGCCCCAGCATTTT | CARQVVQGLYSNQPQHF
TRBJ2-6 | TRBD1 | TRBV7-2 | NA | TGTGCCACCCAGACAGGGGGCGCTGGGGCCAACGTCCTGACTTTC | CATQTGGAGANVLTF
TRBJ1-2 | NA | TRBV2 | NA | TGTGCCAGCATGGAGGAGTGGTCCAGAGGGTATGGCTACACCTTC | CASMEEWSRGYGYTF
TRBJ2-1 | TRBD2 | TRBV4-1 | NA | TGCGCCAGCAGCCAAGACCCTAGCGGGGCCTACAATGAGCAGTTCTTC | CASSQDPSGAYNEQFF
TRBJ1-1 | NA | TRBV19 | NA | TGTGCCAGTAGTGTTTCAGCAGGCAGGAGGAAAATTGACACTGAAGCTTTCTTT | CASSVSAGRRKIDTEAFF
TRBJ1-2 | TRBD1 | TRBV7-2 | NA | TGTGCCAGCAGAAGAGGGACAGGGGGCGCAAGCTATGGCTACACCTTC | CASRRGTGGASYGYTF
TRBJ1-3 | NA | TRBV5-1 | NA | TGCGCCAGCAACCCTGAGGGGATGGGAAACACCATATATTTT | CASNPEGMGNTIYF
TRBJ2-1 | NA | TRBV12-3/TRBV12-4 | NA | TGTGCCAGCAGTTCCGGGACTCCCCGGGAGCAGTTCTTC | CASSSGTPREQFF
TRBJ2-2 | NA | TRBV6-2/TRBV6-3 | few | TGTGCCAGCAGCCGGGCCTCCGACGGGGGGCTCACCGGGGAGCTGTTTTTT | CASSRASDGGLTGELFF
TRBJ1-1 | NA | TRBV29-1 | NA | TGCAGCGCTGGGCGGTTGAACACTGAAGCTTTCTTT | CSAGRLNTEAFF
TRBJ1-4 | NA | TRBV5-8 | NA | TGTGCCAGCAGCTCCGGACAGCGACAGTCAACTAATGAAAAACTGTTTTTT | CASSSGQRQSTNEKLFF
TRBJ2-6 | NA | TRBV30 | NA | TGTGCCTGGAGTACGAGCGCCAACGTCCTGACTTTC | CAWSTSANVLTF
TRBJ2-2 | TRBD2 | TRBV15 | few | TGTGCCACCAGCAGGGAGCGGGGGGGCCAGGGCGGGGAGCTGTTTTTT | CATSRERGGQGGELFF
TRBJ2-2 | NA | TRBV9 | NA | TGTGCCAGCAGCGTAAGGTCGGTACAGACAGCCTCCGGGGAGCTGTTTTTT | CASSVRSVQTASGELFF
TRBJ2-3 | TRBD2 | TRBV11-3 | NA | TGTGCCAGCAGCTCCAGCGGGGGCACAGATACGCAGTATTTT | CASSSSGGTDTQYF
TRBJ2-3 | NA | TRBV10-3 | NA | TGTGCCATCAGTGAGCCCCCCCCACGGACAGATACGCAGTATTTT | CAISEPPPRTDTQYF
TRBJ2-1 | NA | TRBV27 | NA | TGTGCCAGCAGTTTGGAGGGGGCCTCCTACAATGAGCAGTTCTTC | CASSLEGASYNEQFF
TRBJ2-1 | TRBD2 | TRBV3-1/TRBV3-2 | NA | TGTGCCAGCAGCCAAAGGACCCCGGGACTAGCGGGGGGCAATGAGCAGTTCTTC | CASSQRTPGLAGGNEQFF
TRBJ1-1 | NA | TRBV6-1 | NA | TGTGCCAGCAGTGACAGGGGCCTGAACACTGAAGCTTTCTTT | CASSDRGLNTEAFF
TRBJ1-3 | NA | TRBV24-1 | NA | TGTGCCACCACCGGAAATACCCCCTCTGGAAACACCATATATTTT | CATTGNTPSGNTIYF
TRBJ1-2 | TRBD1 | TRBV3-1/TRBV3-2 | NA | TGTGCCAGCAGCCCGGGGACAGGCGACACCTACTATGGCTACACCTTC | CASSPGTGDTYYGYTF
TRBJ2-7 | NA | TRBV5-4 | NA | TGTGCCAGCAGCTTGGGAGGGCGCCCCTACGAGCAGTACTTC | CASSLGGRPYEQYF
TRBJ1-4 | NA | TRBV28 | NA | TGTGCCAGCAGTGTGCGCCCCGAGGATGAAAAACTGTTTTTT | CASSVRPEDEKLFF
TRBJ2-2 | NA | TRBV19 | NA | TGTGCCAGTAGTCCGTTCAGTACCGGGGAGCTGTTTTTT | CASSPFSTGELFF
TRBJ1-5 | NA | TRBV2 | NA | TGTGCCAGCAACACCTATAGCAATCAGCCCCAGCATTTT | CASNTYSNQPQHF
TRBJ1-1 | TRBD1 | TRBV6-4 | NA | TGTGCCAGCAGTGACTCTCCCGGGACAGGGGGCAGATATAGTGAAGCTTTCTTT | CASSDSPGTGGRYSEAFF
TRBJ2-5 | NA | TRBV7-2 | NA | TGTGCCAGCAGCTTAGCAAATGTCGTCGGGGAGACCCAGTACTTC | CASSLANVVGETQYF
TRBJ1-2 | TRBD1 | TRBV6-6 | NA | TGTGCCAGCAGTTACCCCAGGGGGCTGAACTATGGCTACACCTTC | CASSYPRGLNYGYTF
TRBJ1-3 | NA | TRBV5-1 | once | TGCGCCAGTACGCCCCCCTCTGGAAACACCATATATTTT | CASTPPSGNTIYF
TRBJ1-1 | NA | TRBV10-2 | once | TGCGCCAGCGGGCCAAGTAACCTTGAAGCTTTCTTT | CASGPSNLEAFF
TRBJ1-2 | NA | TRBV6-1 | NA | TGTGCCAGCAGTGAAGGACTTCCCAACTATGGCTACACCTTC | CASSEGLPNYGYTF
TRBJ1-3 | NA | TRBV3-1/TRBV3-2 | NA | TGTGCCAGCAGCCAAGTCGCCGGGCACACCATATATTTT | CASSQVAGHTIYF
TRBJ1-2 | NA | TRBV9 | once | TGTGCCAGCAGCGTAGCTCCTGGTAACTATGGCTACACCTTC | CASSVAPGNYGYTF
TRBJ2-2 | TRBD1 | TRBV5-1 | NA | TGCGCCAGCAGCTTACAGGGGGCGGTGAACACCGGGGAGCTGTTTTTT | CASSLQGAVNTGELFF